The present entry profiles one T cell receptor (beta chain) with its context. Its antigen specificity is not known. No much larger clone exists at a distance of one base, and base qualities are not known. The cohort comprised under 700 healthy bone marrow donors. All cohort members were sampled while nominally healthy, although unrecorded immune exposures were likely present. The donor tested CMV seronegative and was one of the 352 seronegative cohort members. A peripheral blood sample was collected from each donor, and TCR beta sequencing was performed on peripheral blood mononuclear cells. Genomic DNA extraction from the blood cell samples was performed with the Qiagen DNeasy Blood Extraction Kit. Including the terminal cysteine and phenylalanine, the CDR3 comprises 15 residues. The retained sequence is limited to the CDR3, 45 bases, with the frame set at the first base. Per the germline V gene (reference sequence), LNHDA is the CDR1 and SQIVND is the CDR2. At the junction V is shortened by 5 bases and J by 9 bases; bases outside the gene matches: 11.

Library method: the immunoSEQ multiplex PCR assay. For the multiplex PCR, a mixture combining 60 forward primers for TCR Vbeta segments and 13 reverse primers for TCR Jbeta segments was used. Amplification of the CDR3 region of rearranged TCR beta genes was performed with a multiplex PCR assay on genomic DNA. On the Illumina HiSeq System, the amplified TCR beta libraries were sequenced as 87-base-pair reads. The original pipeline was this. A later analysis tallied around 87 million unique TCR beta chains across the 550 to 850 repertoires, and roughly 11 million of those chains were shared by two or more donors. A nearest-neighbor algorithm error-corrected the raw reads and collapsed the reads into unique sequences, merging closely related sequences to remove PCR and sequencing errors. Alignment of CDR3 sequences to IMGT reference sequences was used to assign V, D and J gene segments. Each retained sequence needed at least a six-nucleotide match to both a V gene segment and a J gene segment. Rearrangements were classified as productive when the CDR3 lacked stop codons and remained in frame with V and J, and all other rearrangements were classified as non-productive. CDR3 was defined according to IMGT convention as the region running from the second conserved V-encoded cysteine to the conserved J-encoded phenylalanine. The earlier analysis of a few hundred of the donors excluded any sequence lacking an unambiguous match to a single V gene segment. In an earlier analysis of a few hundred of the donors, a V segment was called functional when productive rearrangements were above 56.7%, and segregating when the standard deviation between donors exceeded 5%. A statistical classification framework was developed to diagnose cytomegalovirus status using the catalog of TCR beta chain sequences. A later analysis assigned V and J genes by comparing TCR nucleotide sequences with IMGT/GENE-DB human TR gene sequences. In a later analysis, CDR3 sequences and most-parsimonious VDJ recombination scenarios were assigned using the TCRdist pipeline. In a later analysis, each TCR beta chain was defined by its CDR3 amino acid sequence together with its V-gene family, and reads lacking a unique V-gene family were excluded. In a later analysis, approximately 640 highly shared, low-generation-probability nucleotide sequences were removed to address suspected cross-contamination and a sequencing artifact. In a later analysis, a clonal expansion index for each public chain was calculated from normalized within-repertoire ranks of inferred template counts. Generation probabilities in a later analysis came from a VDJ recombination model fitted to out-of-frame rearrangements, and those results were checked against IGoR. In a later analysis, hypergeometric tests were used to score TCR-TCR, TCR-HLA and TCR-CMV co-occurrence, with a repertoire-size bias correction applied to TCR pairs. To estimate false discovery rates, a later analysis permuted the HLA or CMV assignments 20 times. A later analysis grouped co-occurring TCRs with DBSCAN, adding TCRdist sequence similarity when clustering within HLA-allele-positive subsets. Co-occurrence clustering excluded repertoires with fewer than 30,000 or more than 120,000 public chains, plus five with anomalous nucleotide sharing. In its TCRdb copy, this immuneACCESS table keeps in-frame sequences only and misses some clones. Where compared with another copy, unresolved V genes explain less than half of these, and the others have no known cause. From that table come the V and J calls and clone size; the DNA was used to work out D and trimming. The sample table contains more than 90,000 clones; only one count was recorded for around 79% of them. About 1.9% of the sample comes from the top ten.

This record comes from a study of cytomegalovirus exposure and HLA in healthy donors (dated by TCRdb to about 2017). Concerning the study at large: In an earlier analysis of fewer than 750 of the donors, around 300 Gb of sequence data and 100 million or so unique TCR beta sequences from about 190 million T cells were reported. An early release that covered several hundred HLA-typed donors contained approximately 300 gigabases of sequencing data and tens of millions of unique TCR sequences. To predict cytomegalovirus infection status, the study brought together high-throughput TCR immunosequencing, statistical association of individual TCRs with disease status, and machine learning. Among roughly 400 genotyped donors of the cohort, an average of approximately 240,000 unique TCR beta nucleotide sequences were sequenced per donor, about a sixth of them non-productive. Typing coverage differed by locus: A, B, C, DRB1 and DQB1 were typed in roughly 620-630 donors, DQA1 in 522, DPA1 in 600 to 610, and DPB1 in 400 to 490. The study aimed to test whether signatures of past pathogen exposure could be identified by cataloging public T cell receptors. In a later analysis, previously published TCR beta repertoires from 666 donors were re-analyzed and high-resolution HLA genotyping was added so that TCR occurrence patterns could be studied. In the later analysis, no new phenotypic data were used to find candidate immune exposures; instead, reliance was placed on TCR beta sequences and their occurrence across donors. Both class I and class II loci were covered by HLA typing, at four-digit resolution. Donor age, sex, ethnicity and CMV serostatus were collected together with the repertoire data. Using immunosequencing, the study profiled T cell repertoires from approximately 700 subjects and related those repertoires to cytomegalovirus serostatus. Every discovery cohort repertoire had been produced on one sequencing platform. Besides the first cohort of under 700 subjects, a separate validation cohort made up of 120 or so different subjects was used. Five DR-DQ haplotypes were treated as single units for association and clustering because of strong linkage in the cohort. A later genetic analysis used genome-wide SNP genotypes for 398 of the 666 donors, treating that subset as a discovery cohort. In an earlier analysis of 587 of the donors, high-throughput TCR beta sequencing was used to judge whether each TCR beta V gene segment behaved as functional or pseudogenic. Of the roughly 410 genotyped donors, more than 75% were placed in the genetic ancestry cluster associated with self-reported Caucasian donors. Study-level results and caveats: In a later analysis, most CMV-associated TCR beta chains were found to appear HLA-restricted, with HLA associations seemingly driven largely by CMV exposure. Three of the identified cytomegalovirus-associated TCR beta chains were confirmed in vitro to be specific for cytomegalovirus antigens. Because HLA typing was unavailable for some donors at each locus, only the typed subset was used in association tests. It was suggested by the authors that the approach could potentially be generalized to other disease states and immunological phenotypes. A further reported finding was that TCR beta sequences accurately predicted the HLA-A and HLA-B alleles for most subjects in the first cohort. At a false discovery rate of 0.05, a later analysis linked some 18,000 TCR beta sequences to specific HLA alleles. Sequencing depth was assumed to be roughly uniform across donors in the presence/absence analyses, though that assumption may not hold. Immune exposure information for the cohort was limited to CMV serostatus. In a later analysis, HLA-associated TCR beta chains showed more clonal expansion and lower generation probabilities than non-associated chains that were equally common. Correlated functional status among segregating V segments might reflect linkage disequilibrium, but an unknown experimental factor could not be ruled out. In an earlier analysis of approximately 600 of the donors, most TCR beta V segments were observed in productive rearrangements about 90% or about 30% of the time, broadly matching IMGT annotations. According to a later analysis, TCR association rates differed among HLA loci, with DRB1 alleles showing the most associated TCRs and HLA-C alleles showing the fewest. Assigning TCR associations to individual alleles was difficult when HLA alleles, especially DR and DQ, strongly co-occurred. The 87-base-pair reads could not distinguish some IMGT-functional V segments, including TRBV6-2 and TRBV6-3, so those segments were excluded. The classifier was reported to diagnose cytomegalovirus status with high specificity and sensitivity in both the original and validation cohorts. An association between a missense DCLRE1C variant and V-gene and J-gene trimming of TCR beta chains was found in a later genetic analysis and replicated in an independent cohort. Compared with the approximately 600-donor mean, donors in an Asian-associated ancestry cluster had fewer N-insertions in productive TCRs, according to a later genetic analysis. The cohort was sequenced for TCR beta chains only, and without alpha or paired-chain data the features that could be detected were limited. Most TCR sequences were observed very rarely across donors, whereas some public TCRs were present in many individuals. Some 16 rarely observed V segments, including chromosome 9 orphons, were excluded from the earlier analysis of approximately 500 of the donors because counts were too low. Several of the top co-occurrence clusters appeared to be linked to parvovirus B19, influenza, CMV and Epstein-Barr virus, according to a later analysis. In the study, 164 TCR beta chains were listed as associated with cytomegalovirus. A group of highly shared sequence variants was considered likely to be a technical artifact of the sequencing pipeline.

The origin of this receptor is a woman in her thirties or forties in good health and CMV-seronegative. Sequences were obtained from PBMCs. The V and J genes are TRBV19 and TRBJ1-5; a stretch of 9 junction bases matches TRBD1. The CDR3 protein: CASSPVPGQGWPQHF. The bases are TGTGCCAGTAGTCCGGTCCCGGGACAGGGTTGGCCCCAGCATTTT.